One sample yielded the 4 T cell receptor beta chains listed below, sequenced in a study of human T cells and chemical hapten exposure. Time point of the sample: patch test 1, 2 weeks after DPC sensitization. The treatment denotes: therapeutic diphenylcyclopropenone sensitization with weekly scalp DPC. A single record per CDR3 protein comes from TCRdb applying MiXCR to the RACE reads. The sample includes 75,000 to 100,000 distinct CDR3 sequences, 9.5% to 15% seen only once; the top ten take approximately 2%. Sequenced material: whole blood, taken in connection with sensitization to the hapten diphenylcyclopropenone (DPC). These receptors all stem from a woman in her forties with alopecia areata. Some clones in this sample may be carry-over from other donors' samples.

The J gene is TRBJ2-3, the V gene TRBV9; D may be TRBD1 or TRBD2 (5 bases each). Trimming stripped 2 bases from V and 4 bases from J, with 14 bases between. CDR3 length: 15 residues. Germline V lookup: CDR1 SGDLS, CDR2 YYNGEE. The CDR3 loop reads CASSVGAGAADTQYF. CDR3 bases: TGTGCCAGCAGCGTCGGAGCCGGGGCCGCAGATACGCAGTATTTT.

This clonotype was detected only a few times. The CDR3 spells CSASGFWEPNDNEQFF. CDR3 in DNA: TGCAGTGCTAGTGGCTTTTGGGAACCAAACGACAATGAGCAGTTCTTC. The rearrangement links TRBV20-1 to TRBJ2-1; D remains unclear. CDR3 size: 16 residues. Germline-derived CDR1 and CDR2 are DFQATT and SNEGSKA (reference sequence). V was cut by 3 bases and J by 5 bases, with 20 bases left in between.

This chain connects TRBV29-1 to TRBJ2-1; TRBD2 matches at 12 bases. The germline gives CDR1 SQVTM, CDR2 ANQGSEA. The CDR3 is 14 amino acids. V lost 6 bases and J lost 9; bases outside the gene matches: 9. CDR3 loop: CSVETSGSGFEQFF. The CDR3 coding sequence is TGCAGCGTAGAGACTAGCGGGAGTGGGTTTGAGCAGTTCTTC.

This clonotype has a count of ten or more. V gene TRBV7-9 combines with J gene TRBJ1-1; possible D gene TRBD1, 6 bases. V lost 10 bases, J lost 8 bases, and 26 bases lay in between. Germline V gene lookup returns CDR1 SEHNR and CDR2 FQNEAQ (reference sequence). This CDR3 is built from 15 residues. CDR3 nucleotide sequence: TGTGCCATATCAGGTGGGAGGGGCAGGGGCGAAGAAGCTTTCTTT. It encodes CAISGGRGRGEEAFF.